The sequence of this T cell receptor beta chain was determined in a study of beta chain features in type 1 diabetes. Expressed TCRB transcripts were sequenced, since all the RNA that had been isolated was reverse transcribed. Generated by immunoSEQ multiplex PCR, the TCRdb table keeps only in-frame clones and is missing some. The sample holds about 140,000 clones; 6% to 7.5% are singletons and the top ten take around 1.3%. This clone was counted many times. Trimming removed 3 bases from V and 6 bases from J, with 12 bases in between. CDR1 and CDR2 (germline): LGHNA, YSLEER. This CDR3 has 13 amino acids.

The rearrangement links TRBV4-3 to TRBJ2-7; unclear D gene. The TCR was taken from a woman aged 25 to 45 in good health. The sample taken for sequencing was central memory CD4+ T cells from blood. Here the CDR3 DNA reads TGCGCCAGCAGCCAGGAGTCGTTAGGCGAGCAGTACTTC. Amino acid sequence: CASSQESLGEQYF.